This T cell receptor (beta chain) was observed in a study of cytomegalovirus exposure and HLA in healthy donors. Study background: T cells numbering about 180 million yielded some 120 million unique TCR beta sequences in an earlier analysis. Findings and limits, study-wide: Most subjects had HLA-A and HLA-B alleles reportedly predicted accurately by TCR beta sequences. Some public TCRs appeared in many individuals, while most sequences were rare.

Nominal health characterized the donors when sampled, though unrecorded immune exposures were likely. The PCR ran on 60 Vbeta and 13 Jbeta primers. TCRdb's copy holds only in-frame clones and misses some; the assay was immunoSEQ multiplex PCR. The sample shows around 100,000 clones, around 80% of them seen only once. Concerning this clone: Its target is unknown.

Germline values: CDR1 SGHNT, CDR2 YENEEA. V lost 1 base to trimming and J lost 6 bases; unmatched junction nucleotides: 4. This CDR3 region has 15 residues. The chain uses TRBV11-3 and TRBJ2-4, with TRBD1 matching 9 bases. The sequence came from a male donor in good health and CMV-seropositive. The sequencing input was PBMCs. The CDR3 protein is CASSLGQGGRNIQYF. The CDR3 DNA reads as TGTGCCAGCAGCTTAGGACAGGGGGGACGAAACATTCAGTACTTC.